A selection of T cell receptor beta chains follows, all from one sample in a study of T cell clones after liver transplantation. Clones were read by immunoSEQ multiplex PCR, and TCRdb kept only the in-frame ones, dropping some. The sample lists nearly 55,000 clones, roughly 80% occurring once. The specimen comprised CD4+ T cells from blood, sampled before liver transplant. These receptors all stem from a human donor who received a liver transplant. The CDR3 runs from the conserved cysteine through the conserved F or W. D genes are given only for firm matches. Size is stated for part of the rows, as once, few or many counts, or as a class when the clone is expanded.

v_gene: TRBV29-1; j_gene: TRBJ1-2; abundance: few; len: 12; d_gene: TRBD1; CDR3aa: CSVGQGRSGYTF; CDR3nt: TGCAGCGTCGGACAGGGGAGAAGCGGCTACACCTTC
v_gene: TRBV4-3; j_gene: TRBJ2-1; abundance: -; len: 14; d_gene: -; CDR3aa: CASSQDTLGGEQFF; CDR3nt: TGCGCCAGCAGCCAAGATACCCTTGGGGGTGAGCAGTTCTTC
v_gene: TRBV25-1; j_gene: TRBJ1-4; abundance: -; len: 16; d_gene: TRBD1; CDR3aa: CASSEYRGQGNEKLFF; CDR3nt: TGTGCCAGCAGTGAATATAGGGGACAGGGGAACGAAAAACTGTTTTTT
v_gene: TRBV13; j_gene: TRBJ2-1; abundance: few; len: 14; d_gene: -; CDR3aa: CASSLVGVNNEQFF; CDR3nt: TGTGCCAGCAGCCTCGTTGGGGTTAACAATGAGCAGTTCTTC
v_gene: TRBV5-1; j_gene: TRBJ1-2; abundance: -; len: 18; d_gene: -; CDR3aa: CASSRGRANKVENYGYTF; CDR3nt: TGCGCCAGCAGCCGCGGGCGGGCCAACAAGGTGGAAAACTATGGCTACACCTTC
v_gene: TRBV19; j_gene: TRBJ1-5; abundance: -; len: 14; d_gene: -; CDR3aa: CASSSRGWGQPQHF; CDR3nt: TGTGCCAGTTCCTCGAGGGGTTGGGGTCAGCCCCAGCATTTT
v_gene: TRBV6-6; j_gene: TRBJ2-2; abundance: -; len: 16; d_gene: -; CDR3aa: CASSYSPPKTGGELFF; CDR3nt: TGTGCCAGCAGTTACTCCCCACCCAAAACAGGCGGGGAGCTGTTTTTT
v_gene: TRBV4-3; j_gene: TRBJ1-1; abundance: few; len: 15; d_gene: -; CDR3aa: CASSQEGQLNTEAFF; CDR3nt: TGCGCCAGCAGCCAAGAGGGCCAACTGAACACTGAAGCTTTCTTT
v_gene: TRBV6-5; j_gene: TRBJ2-1; abundance: -; len: 16; d_gene: TRBD2; CDR3aa: CASSLVGGLASNEQFF; CDR3nt: TGTGCCAGCAGTTTGGTGGGGGGACTAGCCTCCAATGAGCAGTTCTTC
v_gene: TRBV7-9; j_gene: TRBJ1-4; abundance: -; len: 13; d_gene: -; CDR3aa: CASSQSRTEKLFF; CDR3nt: TGTGCCAGCAGCCAATCAAGGACTGAAAAACTGTTTTTT
v_gene: TRBV28; j_gene: TRBJ1-2; abundance: once; len: 15; d_gene: -; CDR3aa: CASSLARGARYGYTF; CDR3nt: TGTGCCAGCAGTTTAGCGCGGGGGGCGAGGTATGGCTACACCTTC
v_gene: TRBV4-1; j_gene: TRBJ1-4; abundance: -; len: 14; d_gene: -; CDR3aa: CASSLPGVWEKLFF; CDR3nt: TGCGCCAGCAGCCTCCCAGGGGTTTGGGAAAAACTGTTTTTT
v_gene: TRBV6-5; j_gene: TRBJ2-7; abundance: -; len: 14; d_gene: -; CDR3aa: CASSYTTYSYEQYF; CDR3nt: TGTGCCAGCAGTTACACGACTTACTCCTACGAGCAGTACTTC
v_gene: TRBV7-2; j_gene: TRBJ2-1; abundance: -; len: 17; d_gene: TRBD2; CDR3aa: CASSLWTSGRQYNEQFF; CDR3nt: TGTGCCAGCAGCTTATGGACTAGCGGGAGGCAATACAATGAGCAGTTCTTC
v_gene: TRBV19; j_gene: TRBJ1-1; abundance: -; len: 16; d_gene: -; CDR3aa: CASSLPPGSSNTEAFF; CDR3nt: TGTGCCAGTAGTCTCCCCCCGGGGTCCTCTAACACTGAAGCTTTCTTT
v_gene: TRBV2; j_gene: TRBJ2-1; abundance: -; len: 16; d_gene: -; CDR3aa: CASNTGLADSYNEQFF; CDR3nt: TGTGCCAGCAATACTGGGCTAGCCGATTCCTACAATGAGCAGTTCTTC
v_gene: TRBV7-2; j_gene: TRBJ1-2; abundance: -; len: 14; d_gene: -; CDR3aa: CASSLGTVAGGYTF; CDR3nt: TGTGCCAGCAGCTTGGGGACGGTGGCCGGCGGCTACACCTTC
v_gene: TRBV5-6; j_gene: TRBJ2-5; abundance: -; len: 18; d_gene: TRBD2; CDR3aa: CASSLYDERERRGETQYF; CDR3nt: TGTGCCAGCAGCTTGTATGACGAGCGGGAGAGGAGGGGAGAGACCCAGTACTTC
v_gene: TRBV2; j_gene: TRBJ1-4; abundance: -; len: 14; d_gene: -; CDR3aa: CASGQGSTNEKLFF; CDR3nt: TGTGCCAGCGGTCAGGGGTCAACTAATGAAAAACTGTTTTTT
v_gene: TRBV19; j_gene: TRBJ2-5; abundance: -; len: 13; d_gene: TRBD1; CDR3aa: CASSTDRTETQYF; CDR3nt: TGTGCCAGTAGTACGGACAGGACAGAGACCCAGTACTTC
v_gene: TRBV6-1; j_gene: TRBJ1-5; abundance: -; len: 16; d_gene: -; CDR3aa: CASSEGSGVPNQPQHF; CDR3nt: TGTGCCAGCAGTGAAGGGTCAGGGGTCCCTAATCAGCCCCAGCATTTT
v_gene: TRBV7-9; j_gene: TRBJ2-5; abundance: -; len: 15; d_gene: TRBD1; CDR3aa: CASSLADRFQETQYF; CDR3nt: TGTGCCAGCAGCTTAGCGGACAGGTTTCAAGAGACCCAGTACTTC
v_gene: TRBV7-9; j_gene: TRBJ1-1; abundance: few; len: 12; d_gene: -; CDR3aa: CASSQQGYEAFF; CDR3nt: TGTGCCAGCAGTCAGCAGGGCTATGAAGCTTTCTTT
v_gene: TRBV7-7; j_gene: TRBJ2-5; abundance: -; len: 14; d_gene: -; CDR3aa: CASSFGGGGETQYF; CDR3nt: TGTGCCAGCAGCTTTGGCGGGGGCGGCGAGACCCAGTACTTC
v_gene: TRBV6-5; j_gene: TRBJ1-3; abundance: -; len: 14; d_gene: -; CDR3aa: CASSLGNSGNTIYF; CDR3nt: TGTGCCAGCAGTTTAGGGAATTCTGGAAACACCATATATTTT
v_gene: TRBV18; j_gene: TRBJ1-2; abundance: -; len: 12; d_gene: -; CDR3aa: CASSPPEGGYTF; CDR3nt: TGTGCCAGCTCACCACCGGAGGGTGGCTACACCTTC
v_gene: TRBV7-9; j_gene: TRBJ2-7; abundance: few; len: 14; d_gene: -; CDR3aa: CASSFPPTSYEQYF; CDR3nt: TGTGCCAGCAGCTTTCCACCGACCTCCTACGAGCAGTACTTC
v_gene: TRBV6-1; j_gene: TRBJ2-7; abundance: -; len: 15; d_gene: -; CDR3aa: CASFVELSGSGEQYF; CDR3nt: TGTGCCAGCTTTGTGGAGCTGAGTGGGTCCGGCGAGCAGTACTTC
v_gene: TRBV11-2; j_gene: TRBJ2-3; abundance: -; len: 14; d_gene: -; CDR3aa: CASSPIVGTDTQYF; CDR3nt: TGTGCCAGCAGTCCGATAGTGGGAACAGATACGCAGTATTTT
v_gene: TRBV12-5; j_gene: TRBJ2-5; abundance: once; len: 13; d_gene: -; CDR3aa: CASGPGERETQYF; CDR3nt: TGTGCTAGTGGACCAGGGGAGAGAGAGACCCAGTACTTC
v_gene: TRBV2; j_gene: TRBJ2-1; abundance: -; len: 15; d_gene: TRBD1; CDR3aa: CASSFDRGSFNEQFF; CDR3nt: TGTGCCAGCAGCTTCGACAGGGGTTCGTTTAATGAGCAGTTCTTC
v_gene: TRBV9; j_gene: TRBJ2-3; abundance: -; len: 16; d_gene: TRBD1; CDR3aa: CASSVTGTGATDTQYF; CDR3nt: TGTGCCAGCAGCGTTACCGGGACAGGGGCCACAGATACGCAGTATTTT
v_gene: TRBV19; j_gene: TRBJ2-3; abundance: few; len: 16; d_gene: -; CDR3aa: CASSLPGRGWTDTQYF; CDR3nt: TGTGCCAGTAGCCTACCGGGTAGGGGGTGGACAGATACGCAGTATTTT
v_gene: TRBV7-9; j_gene: TRBJ1-5; abundance: -; len: 13; d_gene: TRBD1; CDR3aa: CASSERTGESQHF; CDR3nt: TGTGCCAGCAGCGAAAGGACAGGGGAGTCCCAGCATTTT
v_gene: TRBV5-1; j_gene: TRBJ2-7; abundance: -; len: 14; d_gene: -; CDR3aa: CASSPGVAGYEQYF; CDR3nt: TGCGCCAGCAGCCCAGGGGTCGCAGGCTACGAGCAGTACTTC
v_gene: TRBV5-6; j_gene: TRBJ2-5; abundance: -; len: 19; d_gene: TRBD2; CDR3aa: CASSLVVLAGGPREETQYF; CDR3nt: TGTGCCAGCAGCTTGGTCGTGCTAGCGGGGGGGCCCAGGGAGGAGACCCAGTACTTC
v_gene: TRBV6-5; j_gene: TRBJ2-3; abundance: -; len: 13; d_gene: -; CDR3aa: CASRYTSLDTQYF; CDR3nt: TGTGCCAGCAGGTACACTAGCCTCGATACGCAGTATTTT
v_gene: TRBV2; j_gene: TRBJ2-5; abundance: -; len: 16; d_gene: TRBD2; CDR3aa: CASSRGTSGGQETQYF; CDR3nt: TGTGCCAGCAGCCGGGGGACTAGCGGGGGACAAGAGACCCAGTACTTC
v_gene: TRBV6-5; j_gene: TRBJ1-1; abundance: -; len: 13; d_gene: -; CDR3aa: CASSYIGGVKAFF; CDR3nt: TGTGCCAGCAGCTACATTGGAGGGGTGAAGGCTTTCTTT
v_gene: TRBV5-1; j_gene: TRBJ1-4; abundance: -; len: 17; d_gene: TRBD1; CDR3aa: CASSTGQGGWANEKLFF; CDR3nt: TGCGCCAGCAGCACCGGACAGGGCGGATGGGCTAATGAAAAACTGTTTTTT
v_gene: TRBV19; j_gene: TRBJ1-5; abundance: -; len: 16; d_gene: -; CDR3aa: CASSIRQPKFNQPQHF; CDR3nt: TGTGCCAGTAGTATACGACAGCCTAAGTTCAATCAGCCCCAGCATTTT
v_gene: TRBV14; j_gene: TRBJ2-1; abundance: -; len: 17; d_gene: TRBD2; CDR3aa: CASSQDGRGGPYNEQFF; CDR3nt: TGTGCCAGCAGCCAAGATGGCCGGGGGGGCCCCTACAATGAGCAGTTCTTC
v_gene: TRBV6-1; j_gene: TRBJ2-1; abundance: -; len: 13; d_gene: -; CDR3aa: CASRLVDHNEQFF; CDR3nt: TGTGCCAGCAGATTGGTTGATCACAATGAGCAGTTCTTC
v_gene: TRBV5-6; j_gene: TRBJ1-4; abundance: -; len: 13; d_gene: -; CDR3aa: CASTGPTNEKLFF; CDR3nt: TGTGCCAGCACAGGGCCCACCAATGAAAAACTGTTTTTT
v_gene: TRBV7-2; j_gene: TRBJ2-7; abundance: -; len: 13; d_gene: -; CDR3aa: CASSLGGRGEQYF; CDR3nt: TGTGCCAGCAGCTTAGGGGGCCGAGGAGAGCAGTACTTC
v_gene: TRBV4-2; j_gene: TRBJ2-3; abundance: -; len: 19; d_gene: -; CDR3aa: CASSQVDLGRLAGQGTQYF; CDR3nt: TGTGCCAGCAGCCAAGTGGATCTGGGCCGTCTAGCGGGACAGGGTACGCAGTATTTT